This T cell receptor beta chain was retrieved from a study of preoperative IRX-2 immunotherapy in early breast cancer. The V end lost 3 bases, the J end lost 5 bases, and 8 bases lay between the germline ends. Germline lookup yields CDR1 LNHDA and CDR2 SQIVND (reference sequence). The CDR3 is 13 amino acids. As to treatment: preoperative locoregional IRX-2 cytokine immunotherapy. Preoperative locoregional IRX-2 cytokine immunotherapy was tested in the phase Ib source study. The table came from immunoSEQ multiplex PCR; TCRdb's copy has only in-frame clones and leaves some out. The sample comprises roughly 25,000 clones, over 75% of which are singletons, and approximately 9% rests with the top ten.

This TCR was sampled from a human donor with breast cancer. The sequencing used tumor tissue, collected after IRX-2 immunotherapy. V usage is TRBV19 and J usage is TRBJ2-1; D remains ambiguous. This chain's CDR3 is CASSIFTDNEQFF. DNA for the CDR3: TGTGCCAGTAGTATCTTTACAGACAATGAGCAGTTCTTC.